A single sample gave rise to the 26 T cell receptor beta chains below, sequenced in a study of cytomegalovirus exposure and HLA in healthy donors. PCR primers comprised 60 Vbeta and 13 Jbeta primers. The repertoire was sequenced with immunoSEQ multiplex PCR; TCRdb's copy has only in-frame clones and lacks some. The repertoire consists of around 74,000 clones, with about 80% occurring once and the leading ten covering nearly 3.5%. Sequenced sample: PBMCs. All receptors derive from a man aged 35 to 55 in good health and CMV-seronegative.

This clone was recorded a few times. The chain links TRBV9 to TRBJ1-5, with D perhaps matching TRBD1 (6 bases). The CDR3 spans 15 residues. Germline CDR1 reads SGDLS; CDR2 reads YYNGEE. V dropped 4 bases and J dropped 4 bases, with 15 bases sitting between them. This chain's CDR3 is CASSLEGVWNQPQHF. CDR3 DNA: TGTGCCAGCAGCTTAGAGGGGGTCTGGAATCAGCCCCAGCATTTT. Full variable domain (outside the CDR3, taken from reference TRBV9 and TRBJ1-5): DSGVTQTPKHLITATGQRVTLRCSPRSGDLSVYWYQQSLDQGLQFLIQYYNGEERAKGNILERFSAQQFPDLHSELNLSSLELGDSALYFCASSLEGVWNQPQHFGDGTRLSIL.

Only one count was recorded for this clone. V and J are TRBV18 and TRBJ1-1, with a tentative D call TRBD1 (6 bases). CDR3 length equals 16 residues. Germline V gene sequence: CDR1 KGHSH, CDR2 LQKENI. Deletions cut 2 bases from V and 1 base from J, with 14 bases between. This CDR3 is CASSPTGRGGNTEAFF. The CDR3 coding sequence is TGTGCCAGCTCACCAACCGGGAGGGGGGGGAACACTGAAGCTTTCTTT. The full variable domain, completed using reference TRBV18 and TRBJ1-1, is NAGVMQNPRHLVRRRGQEARLRCSPMKGHSHVYWYRQLPEEGLKFMVYLQKENIIDESGMPKERFSAEFPKEGPSILRIQQVVRGDSAAYFCASSPTGRGGNTEAFFGQGTRLTVV.

The chain uses TRBV7-3 and TRBJ2-7, with D possibly TRBD2 on 5 matching bases. Germline V lookup: CDR1 SGHTA, CDR2 FQGTGA. The CDR3 spans 13 residues. Trimming shortened V by 6 bases and J by 5 bases, and 14 bases separated the two germline ends. CDR3 amino acids: CASSVPGSNEQYF. DNA for the CDR3: TGTGCCAGCAGTGTCCCGGGGTCTAACGAGCAGTACTTC.

As concerns this clone: Its ends do not fully match the called genes, so a read error is possible. The chain carries TRBV30 and TRBJ1-2, with TRBD1 identical over 10 bases. This CDR3 is 16 amino acids long. The germline CDR1 and CDR2 sequences are GTSNPN and SVGIG (reference sequence). For the CDR3, the DNA is TGTGCCTGGACAGGACAGGGGGATTACCTTAACTATGGCTACCCCTTC. Translating it yields CAWTGQGDYLNYGYPF.

This clone was seen more than once but under ten times. This rearrangement joins TRBV4-2 to TRBJ1-5; D is undetermined. The CDR3 has 13 residues. CDR1 is LGHNA and CDR2 is YNFKEQ in the germline V gene. V lost 0 bases and J lost 4, with 4 bases in between. The DNA for the CDR3 is TGTGCCAGCAGCCAAGATTATAATCAGCCCCAGCATTTT. It specifies CASSQDYNQPQHF.

The J gene is TRBJ1-6, the V gene TRBV25-1, with no clear D. This CDR3 is 13 amino acids long. Germline CDR1 reads MGHDK; CDR2 reads SYGVNS. V lost 2 bases to trimming and J lost 12 bases, with 11 bases between them. The CDR3 DNA sequence: TGTGCCAGCAGTGAACCGTCAGTCGAACCCCTCCACTTT. As protein: CASSEPSVEPLHF.

The chain links TRBV29-1 to TRBJ1-5; D is unresolved. The V gene lost 4 bases and the J gene lost 0 bases, with 10 bases spanning the gap. Germline V gene lookup returns CDR1 SQVTM and CDR2 ANQGSEA. The CDR3 has 14 amino acids. The CDR3 reads CSVAGGNSNQPQHF. The CDR3 DNA reads as TGCAGCGTTGCCGGCGGGAATAGCAATCAGCCCCAGCATTTT.

This clone was seen more than once but under ten times. This rearrangement joins TRBV27 to TRBJ1-2; 7 bases map to TRBD1. This CDR3 region has 14 residues. Germline trimming cut 6 bases from V and 5 bases from J; bases unmatched to any gene: 9. Germline V CDR1 and CDR2: MNHEY, SMNVEV (reference sequence). The CDR3 loop is CASSEKGTVYGYTF. Here the CDR3 DNA reads TGTGCCAGCAGCGAAAAGGGGACAGTTTATGGCTACACCTTC.

The table lists this clone with a few counts. The chain uses TRBV6-5 and TRBJ2-3; TRBD1 is a possible D gene (6 bases). V dropped 4 bases and J dropped 2 bases, with 16 bases sitting between them. The CDR3 totals 16 residues. Germline V gene sequence: CDR1 MNHEY, CDR2 SVGAGI. This CDR3 is CASSFDRSGDTDTQYF. DNA for the CDR3: TGTGCCAGCAGTTTTGACAGGTCGGGTGACACAGATACGCAGTATTTT.

This sequence joins TRBV7-9 and TRBJ1-1, with unresolved D. Trimming stripped 4 bases from V and 0 bases from J, with 6 bases between. This CDR3 has 13 amino acids. CDR1 is SEHNR and CDR2 is FQNEAQ in the germline V gene (reference sequence). CDR3 sequence: CASSYQMNTEAFF. CDR3 in DNA: TGTGCCAGCAGCTATCAGATGAACACTGAAGCTTTCTTT.

The genes are TRBV5-1 and TRBJ2-2; tentatively, D is TRBD1 (5 bases). Germline assignment: CDR1 SGHRS and CDR2 YFSETQ. CDR3 length: 15 amino acids. Trimming stripped 8 bases from V and 1 base from J, with 15 bases between. The CDR3 DNA reads as TGCGCCAGTAAAGTAGCCAGGGAGAACACCGGGGAGCTGTTTTTT. Protein product: CASKVARENTGELFF.

This clone was counted between two and nine times. J is TRBJ1-1 and V is TRBV6-6, with D possibly TRBD1 on 6 matching bases. Looked up from germline, CDR1 is MNHNY and CDR2 is SVGAGI (reference sequence). This CDR3 has 13 residues. The germline V and J ends were trimmed by 6 bases and 6 bases, with 14 bases remaining between them. The chain's CDR3 is CASRLGGGPEAFF. The CDR3 nucleotides are TGTGCCAGCAGACTTGGGGGGGGCCCTGAAGCTTTCTTT.

This clone showed up just a few times. This chain connects TRBV11-2 to TRBJ1-2, with 7 bases identical to TRBD1. The CDR3 runs to 14 residues. The germline CDR1 and CDR2 sequences are SGHAT and FQNNGV. J lost 7 bases, V lost 2 bases, and 7 bases had no gene match. The CDR3 is CASSLIQGQGGYTF. The CDR3 DNA reads TGTGCCAGCAGCTTAATACAGGGGCAAGGTGGCTACACCTTC.

V and J are TRBV19 and TRBJ1-6; TRBD1 matches at 9 bases. The trim removed 9 bases at V and 0 bases at J, leaving 6 bases unmatched. CDR3 length: 16 residues. From germline, CDR1 is LNHDA and CDR2 SQIVND (reference sequence). CDR3 sequence (DNA): TGTGCCAGCTGGGACAGGGCTAGCTCCTATAATTCACCCCTCCACTTT. It translates to CASWDRASSYNSPLHF.

The chain has TRBV19 and TRBJ2-2; TRBD1 matches 7 bases. This CDR3 comprises 14 residues. CDR1 and CDR2 from the germline V gene are LNHDA and SQIVND (reference sequence). Trimming at V came to 5 bases and at J to 6 bases, leaving 6 bases not matched to a gene. The CDR3 coding sequence is TGTGCCAGTAGTTGGTCAGGGGGTTCCGGGGAGCTGTTTTTT. It yields the protein CASSWSGGSGELFF.

The chain couples TRBV7-2 to TRBJ2-3; the D gene is possibly TRBD1 (6 bases). V shed 0 bases and J shed 4 bases, with 17 bases lying between them. The CDR3 loop spans 17 amino acids. Germline V gene sequence: CDR1 SGHTA, CDR2 FQGNSA. The CDR3 reads CASSLAAPGHAPDTQYF. CDR3 nucleotides: TGTGCCAGCAGCTTAGCCGCTCCGGGACACGCGCCAGATACGCAGTATTTT.

The chain combines TRBV28 with TRBJ1-5; weak D call: TRBD1 (5 bases). The V end was cut by 6 bases, the J end by 1 base, with 7 bases between. The CDR3 has 13 residues. Germline CDR1 MDHEN, CDR2 SYDVKM. The CDR3 loop is CASREGSNQPQHF. DNA for the CDR3: TGTGCCAGCAGGGAGGGGAGCAATCAGCCCCAGCATTTT.

The J gene is TRBJ1-1, the V gene TRBV11-3; the D is unclear. Germline-derived CDR1 and CDR2 are SGHNT and YENEEA. The CDR3 spans 15 residues. Trimming pared 0 bases from V and 5 bases from J, leaving 13 bases between. The DNA for the CDR3 is TGTGCCAGCAGCTTAGATGGAAAGGGAGGGACTGAAGCTTTCTTT. Translating it yields CASSLDGKGGTEAFF. Supplemented by reference TRBV11-3 and TRBJ1-1, the full variable domain reads EAGVVQSPRYKIIEKKQPVAFWCNPISGHNTLYWYLQNLGQGPELLIRYENEEAVDDSQLPKDRFSAERLKGVDSTLKIQPAELGDSAVYLCASSLDGKGGTEAFFGQGTRLTVV.

V and J are TRBV7-6 and TRBJ2-3, with D uncertain. V was pared by 5 bases and J by 4 bases, with 7 bases between. The CDR3 has 12 residues. Germline lookup yields CDR1 SGHVS and CDR2 FNYEAQ. This CDR3 is CASSGTPDTQYF. The CDR3, as DNA: TGTGCCAGCAGCGGTACTCCAGATACGCAGTATTTT.

The chain combines TRBV5-4 with TRBJ2-1; TRBD2 matches at 11 bases. Germline assignment: CDR1 SGHNT and CDR2 YYREEE (reference sequence). This CDR3 is 15 amino acids long. After removal of 0 bases from V and 7 bases from J, the junction contained 3 bases not matched to a gene. The CDR3 nucleotides are TGTGCCAGCAGCTTGGGGACTAGCGGGTCAAATGAGCAGTTCTTC. This encodes CASSLGTSGSNEQFF.

The CDR3 bases are TGCAGCGCCCGCGCCGGGACAAGGGGCGCTGGAAACACCATATATTTT. It translates to CSARAGTRGAGNTIYF. The chain couples TRBV29-1 to TRBJ1-3; maybe TRBD1 (6 bases). The CDR3 has 16 residues. Trimming stripped 7 bases from V and 2 bases from J, with 21 bases between. CDR1 and CDR2 (germline): SQVTM, ANQGSEA.

The chain has TRBV27 and TRBJ2-1; TRBD1 matches at 7 bases. V trimming: 4 bases; J trimming: 7 bases; junction bases outside the gene matches: 10. Germline V gene lookup returns CDR1 MNHEY and CDR2 SMNVEV (reference sequence). This CDR3 comprises 15 residues. The CDR3 reads CASSYPRQGENEQFF. The DNA for the CDR3 is TGTGCCAGCAGTTACCCACGGCAGGGGGAGAATGAGCAGTTCTTC.

This clone appeared a few times. The V call is TRBV5-1, the J call TRBJ1-1, with D uncertain. V was pared by 2 bases and J by 3 bases, with 8 bases between. Germline loops: CDR1 SGHRS, CDR2 YFSETQ. The CDR3 length is 13 residues. The CDR3 protein is CASSFTSHTEAFF. The CDR3, as DNA: TGCGCCAGCAGCTTTACTTCACACACTGAAGCTTTCTTT. Based on the CDR3 plus reference TRBV5-1 and TRBJ1-1, the full variable domain is KAGVTQTPRYLIKTRGQQVTLSCSPISGHRSVSWYQQTPGQGLQFLFEYFSETQRNKGNFPGRFSGRQFSNSRSEMNVSTLELGDSALYLCASSFTSHTEAFFGQGTRLTVV.

The V and J genes are TRBV28 and TRBJ1-5; possibly TRBD1 for D (6 bases). Trimming stripped 2 bases from V and 2 bases from J, with 13 bases between. Germline CDR1 is MDHEN and CDR2 is SYDVKM. The CDR3 covers 16 residues. The CDR3 reads CASSLMGAVGNQPQHF. CDR3 in DNA: TGTGCCAGCAGTTTAATGGGGGCCGTGGGCAATCAGCCCCAGCATTTT.

This chain links TRBV13 with TRBJ1-4, with 9 bases matching TRBD1. With 4 bases clipped from V and 1 base from J, the junction kept 13 bases outside the gene matches. From germline, CDR1 is PRHDT and CDR2 FYEKMQ (reference sequence). The length of the CDR3 is 19 residues. CDR3 loop: CASSSPGTGIILTNEKLFF. As DNA, the CDR3 is TGTGCCAGCAGCTCGCCCGGGACAGGGATTATTTTAACTAATGAAAAACTGTTTTTT. The whole variable domain, filled in from reference TRBV13 and TRBJ1-4, reads AAGVIQSPRHLIKEKRETATLKCYPIPRHDTVYWYQQGPGQDPQFLISFYEKMQSDKGSIPDRFSAQQFSDYHSELNMSSLELGDSALYFCASSSPGTGIILTNEKLFFGSGTQLSVL.

The V gene is TRBV11-1, the J gene TRBJ2-7; 8 positions match TRBD2. The V gene's germline CDR1 is SGHAT and CDR2 FQDESV (reference sequence). This CDR3 contains 14 residues. V was pared by 2 bases and J by 3 bases, with 3 bases of the junction left unmatched. The CDR3 sequence is CASSLIAGGYEQYF. The CDR3 DNA is TGTGCCAGCAGCTTAATTGCGGGGGGCTACGAGCAGTACTTC.